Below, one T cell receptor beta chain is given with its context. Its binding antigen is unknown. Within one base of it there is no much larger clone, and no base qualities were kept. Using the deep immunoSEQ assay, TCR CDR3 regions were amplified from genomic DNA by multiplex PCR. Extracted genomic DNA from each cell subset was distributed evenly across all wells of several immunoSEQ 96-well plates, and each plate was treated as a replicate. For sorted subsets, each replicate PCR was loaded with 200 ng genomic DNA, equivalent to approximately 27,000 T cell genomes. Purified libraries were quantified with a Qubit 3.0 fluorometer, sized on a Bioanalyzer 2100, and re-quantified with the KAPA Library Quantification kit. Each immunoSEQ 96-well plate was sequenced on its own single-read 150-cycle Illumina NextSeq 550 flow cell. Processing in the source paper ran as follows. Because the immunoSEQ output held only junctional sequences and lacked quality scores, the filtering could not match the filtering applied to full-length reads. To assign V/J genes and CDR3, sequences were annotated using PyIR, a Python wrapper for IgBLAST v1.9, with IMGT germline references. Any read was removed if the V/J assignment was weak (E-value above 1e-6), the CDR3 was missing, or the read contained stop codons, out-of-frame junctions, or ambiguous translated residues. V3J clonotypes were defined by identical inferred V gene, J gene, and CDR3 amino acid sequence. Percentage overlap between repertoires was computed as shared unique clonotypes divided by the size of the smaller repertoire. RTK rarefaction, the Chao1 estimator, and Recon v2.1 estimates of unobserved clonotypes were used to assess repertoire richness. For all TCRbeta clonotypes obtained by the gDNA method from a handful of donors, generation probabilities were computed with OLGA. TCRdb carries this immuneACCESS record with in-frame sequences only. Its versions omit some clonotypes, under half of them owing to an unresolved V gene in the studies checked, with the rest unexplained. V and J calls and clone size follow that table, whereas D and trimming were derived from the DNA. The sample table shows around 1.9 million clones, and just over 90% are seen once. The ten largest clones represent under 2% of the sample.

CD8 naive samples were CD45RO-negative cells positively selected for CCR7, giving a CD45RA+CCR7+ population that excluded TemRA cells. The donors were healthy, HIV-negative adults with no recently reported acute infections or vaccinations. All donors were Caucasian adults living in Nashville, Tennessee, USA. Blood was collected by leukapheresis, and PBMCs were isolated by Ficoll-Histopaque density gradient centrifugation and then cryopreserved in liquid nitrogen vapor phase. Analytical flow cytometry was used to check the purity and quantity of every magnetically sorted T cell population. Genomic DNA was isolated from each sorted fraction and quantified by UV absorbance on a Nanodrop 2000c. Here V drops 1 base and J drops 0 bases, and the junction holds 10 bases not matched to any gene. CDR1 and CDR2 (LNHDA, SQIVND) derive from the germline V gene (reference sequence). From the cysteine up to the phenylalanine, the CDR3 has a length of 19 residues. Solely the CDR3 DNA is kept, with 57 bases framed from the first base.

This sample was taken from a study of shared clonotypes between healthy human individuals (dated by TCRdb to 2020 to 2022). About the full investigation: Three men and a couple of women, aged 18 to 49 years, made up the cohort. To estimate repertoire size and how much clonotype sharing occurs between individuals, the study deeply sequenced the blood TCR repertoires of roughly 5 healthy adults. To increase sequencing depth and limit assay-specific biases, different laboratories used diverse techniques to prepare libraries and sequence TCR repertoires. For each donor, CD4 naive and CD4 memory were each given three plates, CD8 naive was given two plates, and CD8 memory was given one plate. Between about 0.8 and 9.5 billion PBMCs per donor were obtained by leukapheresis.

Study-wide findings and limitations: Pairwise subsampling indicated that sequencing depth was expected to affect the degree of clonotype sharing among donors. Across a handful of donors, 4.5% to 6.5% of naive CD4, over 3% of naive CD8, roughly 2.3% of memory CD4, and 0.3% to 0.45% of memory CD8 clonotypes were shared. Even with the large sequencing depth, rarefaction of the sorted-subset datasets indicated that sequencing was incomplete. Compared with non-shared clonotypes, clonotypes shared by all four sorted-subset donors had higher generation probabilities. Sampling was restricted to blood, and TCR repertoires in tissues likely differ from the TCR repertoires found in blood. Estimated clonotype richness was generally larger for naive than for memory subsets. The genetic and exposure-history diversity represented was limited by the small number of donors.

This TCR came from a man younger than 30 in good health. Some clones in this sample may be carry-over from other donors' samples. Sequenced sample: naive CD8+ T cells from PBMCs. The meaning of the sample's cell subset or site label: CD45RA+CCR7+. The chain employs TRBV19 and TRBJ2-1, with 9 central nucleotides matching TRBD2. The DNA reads TGTGCCAGTAGTATAGTTGGCCTAGCGGGGCTTAGCTCCTACAATGAGCAGTTCTTC. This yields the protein CASSIVGLAGLSSYNEQFF.